This is a list of T cell receptor beta chains from one sample in a study of T cell responses to AZD1222 COVID-19 vaccine. Using immunoSEQ multiplex PCR, the repertoire was profiled, and TCRdb retains in-frame clones only, with some absent. Altogether 150,000 to 200,000 clones are present, 85% to 95% being singletons, with the ten largest covering roughly 10%. This specimen consisted of peripheral blood, obtained on day 0 of AZD1222 vaccination. Receptors originate from an adult in good health. Each CDR3 is given with its conserved first and last residue. Fields, in order: D gene, V gene, clone size, J gene, CDR3 DNA, CDR3 protein. A D gene is named only where the DNA matches it firmly. The listing skips clone size in some rows; elsewhere it reads once, few, many or a size class.

D: TRBD1
V: TRBV27
size: NA
J: TRBJ1-4
DNA: TGTGCCAGCAGTTCGGACAGGGCTAATGAAAAACTGTTTTTT
CDR3: CASSSDRANEKLFF

D: NA
V: TRBV3-1/TRBV3-2
size: NA
J: TRBJ2-2
DNA: TGTGCCAGCAGCCGAGGACAGTCGAACACCGGGGAGCTGTTTTTT
CDR3: CASSRGQSNTGELFF

D: TRBD1
V: TRBV7-9
size: NA
J: TRBJ2-7
DNA: TGTGCCAGCAACCCGGGACAGGGGTCCTACGAGCAGTACTTC
CDR3: CASNPGQGSYEQYF

D: NA
V: TRBV16
size: NA
J: TRBJ1-1
DNA: TGTGCCAGCGCCTCCTCCCGAGGGACTGAAGCTTTCTTT
CDR3: CASASSRGTEAFF

D: TRBD1
V: TRBV5-6
size: NA
J: TRBJ2-2
DNA: TGTGCCAGCAGCCAATCCGGGACAGGGAACACCGGGGAGCTGTTTTTT
CDR3: CASSQSGTGNTGELFF

D: NA
V: TRBV12-3/TRBV12-4
size: NA
J: TRBJ1-2
DNA: TGTGCCAGCAGCCTTGCCCTTAACTATGGCTACACCTTC
CDR3: CASSLALNYGYTF

D: NA
V: TRBV3-1/TRBV3-2
size: NA
J: TRBJ1-2
DNA: TGTGCCAGCAGCCAAGGTGGTGGAAGGTATGGCTACACCTTC
CDR3: CASSQGGGRYGYTF

D: TRBD1
V: TRBV28
size: NA
J: TRBJ1-5
DNA: TGTGCCAGCAGGCCAGGGGGAAGGGGCAATCAGCCCCAGCATTTT
CDR3: CASRPGGRGNQPQHF

D: NA
V: TRBV5-1
size: NA
J: TRBJ1-3
DNA: TGCGCCAGCAGCCCGGGGTCCTCTGGAAACACCATATATTTT
CDR3: CASSPGSSGNTIYF

D: NA
V: TRBV6-5
size: NA
J: TRBJ1-1
DNA: TGTGCCAGCAGTTACCAGTACACTGAAGCTTTCTTT
CDR3: CASSYQYTEAFF

D: NA
V: TRBV4-1
size: NA
J: TRBJ1-4
DNA: TGCGCCAGCAGCCAAGGGCTCACAGGGAAAGGAAAACTGTTTTTT
CDR3: CASSQGLTGKGKLFF

D: NA
V: TRBV11-2
size: NA
J: TRBJ1-6
DNA: TGTGCCAGCAGCTTAGCAGGGGCCTATAATTCACCCCTCCACTTT
CDR3: CASSLAGAYNSPLHF

D: NA
V: TRBV2
size: NA
J: TRBJ2-6
DNA: TGTGCCAGCAGTGTAGACCGGTTTACCTCGGGGGCCAACGTCCTGACTTTC
CDR3: CASSVDRFTSGANVLTF

D: NA
V: TRBV29-1
size: NA
J: TRBJ1-5
DNA: TGCAGCGTGAGCATTGGAGATAGCAATCAGCCCCAGCATTTT
CDR3: CSVSIGDSNQPQHF

D: NA
V: TRBV15
size: NA
J: TRBJ1-2
DNA: TGTGCCACCAGCACCCGTCCGGCGGGGAACCCTGGCTACACCTTC
CDR3: CATSTRPAGNPGYTF

D: NA
V: TRBV5-5
size: NA
J: TRBJ1-2
DNA: TGTGCCAGCAGCTTGTTCCCTCTCCCAGGGAACTATGGCTACACCTTC
CDR3: CASSLFPLPGNYGYTF

D: NA
V: TRBV11-2
size: NA
J: TRBJ2-4
DNA: TGTGCCAGCAGCTTAGAAAGAAGTACTCCGGACATTCAGTACTTC
CDR3: CASSLERSTPDIQYF

D: NA
V: TRBV12-3/TRBV12-4
size: NA
J: TRBJ2-1
DNA: TGTGCCAGCAGTTTGGGAGATGAGCAGTTCTTC
CDR3: CASSLGDEQFF

D: TRBD1
V: TRBV7-2
size: once
J: TRBJ1-5
DNA: TGTGCCAGCAGCCCGACCCCTGGACAGGGTTTGGGGAATCAGCCCCAGCATTTT
CDR3: CASSPTPGQGLGNQPQHF

D: NA
V: TRBV19
size: NA
J: TRBJ2-5
DNA: TGTGCCAGTAGTTACCGGGACATACGTCGCGAGACCCAGTACTTC
CDR3: CASSYRDIRRETQYF

D: NA
V: TRBV30
size: NA
J: TRBJ1-4
DNA: TGTGCCTGGAGTCCCGGGTCAACTAATGAAAAACTGTTTTTT
CDR3: CAWSPGSTNEKLFF

D: NA
V: TRBV30
size: NA
J: TRBJ1-5
DNA: TGTGCCTGGAGCCCACCCGGGACCTCTCTTGGGGGCAATCAGCCCCAGCATTTT
CDR3: CAWSPPGTSLGGNQPQHF

D: NA
V: TRBV6-5
size: NA
J: TRBJ1-5
DNA: TGTGCCAGCAGATCTCTGGTGGGTCAGCCCCAGCATTTT
CDR3: CASRSLVGQPQHF

D: NA
V: TRBV6-5
size: NA
J: TRBJ1-1
DNA: TGTGCCAGCAGTTCCGAGCGGGGAGCTTTCTTT
CDR3: CASSSERGAFF

D: NA
V: TRBV28
size: NA
J: TRBJ1-2
DNA: TGTGCCAGCAGTTTATGGGGAAGGAACTATGGCTACACCTTC
CDR3: CASSLWGRNYGYTF

D: NA
V: TRBV18
size: NA
J: TRBJ2-7
DNA: TGTGCCAGCTCACCACTGGCCGGGGGATACGAGCAGTACTTC
CDR3: CASSPLAGGYEQYF

D: NA
V: TRBV19
size: NA
J: TRBJ1-5
DNA: TGTGCCAGTAGCCCCACAGGGCTTAGGGAGCCCCAGCATTTT
CDR3: CASSPTGLREPQHF

D: NA
V: TRBV12-5
size: NA
J: TRBJ1-1
DNA: TGTGCTAGTGGTTCTTTTACAGGGAGAATCACTGAAGCTTTCTTT
CDR3: CASGSFTGRITEAFF

D: NA
V: TRBV9
size: NA
J: TRBJ1-2
DNA: TGTGCCAGCAGCGCCCGGGGCGTCCTCTATGGCTACACCTTC
CDR3: CASSARGVLYGYTF

D: NA
V: TRBV10-1
size: once
J: TRBJ1-6
DNA: TGCGCCAGCAGCGGGGCCCGGGGCGATCTCCTCCACTTT
CDR3: CASSGARGDLLHF

D: NA
V: TRBV12-3/TRBV12-4
size: NA
J: TRBJ2-7
DNA: TGTGCCAGCAGTTTAAGGGGACGGGACGAGCAGTACTTC
CDR3: CASSLRGRDEQYF

D: TRBD1
V: TRBV5-4
size: NA
J: TRBJ1-2
DNA: TGTGCCAGCAGCCCGGGGGGACAGGGGGACTATGGCTACACCTTC
CDR3: CASSPGGQGDYGYTF

D: NA
V: TRBV12-3/TRBV12-4
size: NA
J: TRBJ1-5
DNA: TGTGCCAGCAATACAGGGTACAATCAGCCCCAGCATTTT
CDR3: CASNTGYNQPQHF

D: TRBD2
V: TRBV3-1/TRBV3-2
size: NA
J: TRBJ2-5
DNA: TGTGCCAGCGGTAGCGGGGGGGCCCCAGAGACCCAGTACTTC
CDR3: CASGSGGAPETQYF

D: TRBD1
V: TRBV6-5
size: NA
J: TRBJ1-2
DNA: TGTGCCAGCAGTAGGACAGGGGTCTATGGCTACACCTTC
CDR3: CASSRTGVYGYTF

D: NA
V: TRBV15
size: NA
J: TRBJ1-1
DNA: TGTGCCACCAGCAGAGAATCCGCGCGTGGGGCTGAAGCTTTCTTT
CDR3: CATSRESARGAEAFF

D: NA
V: TRBV7-3
size: few
J: TRBJ2-2
DNA: TGTGCCAGCAGCCCGGGGTCCGGGGGAAACACCGGGGAGCTGTTTTTT
CDR3: CASSPGSGGNTGELFF

D: NA
V: TRBV5-8
size: NA
J: TRBJ1-2
DNA: TGTGCCAGCAGCCGTGGGGGGGTTGGCTACACCTTC
CDR3: CASSRGGVGYTF

D: TRBD1
V: TRBV5-1
size: NA
J: TRBJ1-6
DNA: TGCGCCAGCAGCCCAAGGACAGGGGATAGGTTTTCACCCCTCCACTTT
CDR3: CASSPRTGDRFSPLHF

D: NA
V: TRBV5-4
size: NA
J: TRBJ2-7
DNA: TGTGCCAGCAGCTTGAGTGAAGACGAGCAGTACTTC
CDR3: CASSLSEDEQYF

D: NA
V: TRBV5-1
size: once
J: TRBJ1-3
DNA: TGCGCCAGCAGCTTGGGAGGGACCTCTGGAAACACCATATATTTT
CDR3: CASSLGGTSGNTIYF